Listed here are 17 T cell receptor beta chains from one sample, sequenced in a study of CD8+CD57+ T cells in acquired aplastic anemia. Profiling of TCR beta VDJ combinations and CDR3 sequences used genomic DNA as template. A single record per CDR3 protein comes from TCRdb applying MiXCR to the reads. The data hold more than 40,000 distinct CDR3 sequences, with around 73% observed a single time. Sequenced input: sorted CD4+, CD8+, or CD8+CD57+ T cells (not recorded which) from PBMCs. These receptors were taken from a human donor in good health, serving as a control.

This clonotype came up once. This rearrangement joins TRBV19 to TRBJ1-5, with 7 bases matching TRBD1. The germline CDR1 and CDR2 sequences are LNHDA and SQIVND (reference sequence). The CDR3 runs 15 residues. J lost 7 bases, V lost 5 bases, and 11 bases had no gene match. The CDR3 protein is CASSPAAGGWQPQHF. The CDR3 DNA sequence: TGTGCCAGTAGTCCCGCTGCAGGGGGTTGGCAGCCCCAGCATTTT.

In this sample, this clonotype turned up once. The CDR3 region has the DNA TGTGCCACCAGTGAGGGGGGTGAGCAGTTCTTC. Residues: CATSEGGEQFF. The genes are TRBV24-1 and TRBJ2-1, with D possibly TRBD2 on 6 matching bases. Germline V lookup: CDR1 KGHDR, CDR2 SFDVKD. V shed 4 bases and J shed 9 bases, with 6 bases lying between them. This CDR3 has 11 amino acids.

J is TRBJ1-1 and V is TRBV25-1, with D possibly TRBD1 on 6 matching bases. Germline V gene sequence: CDR1 MGHDK, CDR2 SYGVNS. V lost 3 bases and J lost 5, with 7 bases in between. The CDR3 loop spans 12 amino acids. The CDR3 DNA reads as TGTGCCAGCAGTGAGCAGGGGACTGAAGCTTTCTTT. Residues: CASSEQGTEAFF.

This chain joins TRBV20-1 and TRBJ1-5, with no clear D. CDR1 is DFQATT and CDR2 is SNEGSKA in the germline V gene (reference sequence). The V gene lost 6 bases and the J gene lost 1 base, with 7 bases spanning the gap. CDR3 length: 12 residues. The DNA of the CDR3 is TGCAGTGCCAAGGACAGCAATCAGCCCCAGCATTTT. Its translation: CSAKDSNQPQHF.

The chain links TRBV12-3 or TRBV12-4 to TRBJ2-3; D assignment may be TRBD1 or TRBD2 (5 bases each). Trimming stripped 7 bases from V and 5 bases from J, with 10 bases between. CDR3 size: 12 residues. CDR3 in DNA: TGTGCCAGCAAGGGGAGCCGAGATACGCAGTATTTT. Translated: CASKGSRDTQYF.

The V and J genes are TRBV7-6 and TRBJ2-7; 10 bases fit TRBD2. The germline CDR1 and CDR2 sequences are SGHVS and FNYEAQ. This CDR3 spans 17 amino acids. J lost 1 base, V lost 4 bases, and 10 bases had no gene match. In nucleotides, the CDR3 is TGTGCCAGCAGCTCCACAAGAAGCGGGAGGGAATCCTACGAGCAGTACTTC. Residues: CASSSTRSGRESYEQYF.

The chain links TRBV24-1 to TRBJ2-3; D ambiguous. This CDR3 contains 13 residues. V was shortened by 3 bases and J by 6 bases, with 9 bases between the two germline ends. The germline V gene encodes CDR1 KGHDR and CDR2 SFDVKD. The CDR3 protein is CATSDPPVDTQYF. The DNA of the CDR3 is TGTGCCACCAGTGATCCCCCGGTGGATACGCAGTATTTT.

This rearrangement joins TRBV7-8 to TRBJ2-7; TRBD2 is a possible D gene (6 bases). The V end lost 8 bases, the J end lost 4 bases, and 9 bases lay between the germline ends. Per the germline V gene, CDR1 is SGHVS and CDR2 is FQNEAQ. There are 11 residues in the CDR3. CDR3: CASGTEYEQYF. The CDR3, as DNA: TGTGCCAGCGGGACTGAGTACGAGCAGTACTTC. The full variable domain, its missing parts supplied by reference TRBV7-8 and TRBJ2-7, is GAGVSQSPRYKVAKRGQDVALRCDPISGHVSLFWYQQALGQGPEFLTYFQNEAQLDKSGLPSDRFFAERPEGSVSTLKIQRTQQEDSAVYLCASGTEYEQYFGPGTRLTVT.

This clonotype was seen at least ten times. This chain joins TRBV7-9 and TRBJ2-5; possibly TRBD2 for D (6 bases). The length of the CDR3 is 18 residues. The germline V gene encodes CDR1 SEHNR and CDR2 FQNEAQ (reference sequence). Trimming cost V 2 bases and J 2 bases, with 21 bases left between them. CDR3 loop: CASSLSSLANGLQETQYF. The CDR3 DNA reads as TGTGCCAGCAGCTTAAGTTCTCTGGCGAACGGACTACAAGAGACCCAGTACTTC.

The chain links TRBV2 to TRBJ2-7, with a weak D call TRBD1 (6 bases). The CDR3 extends over 15 amino acids. Trimming shortened V by 6 bases and J by 2 bases, and 17 bases separated the two germline ends. The germline V gene has CDR1 SNHLY and CDR2 FYNNEI. CDR3 nucleotides: TGTGCCAGCAGGCACGTGACAGGAGACCCCTACGAGCAGTACGTC. Its translation is CASRHVTGDPYEQYV.

This clonotype was seen many times. The V and J genes are TRBV5-6 and TRBJ1-2; D remains unclear. From germline, CDR1 is SGHDT and CDR2 YYEEEE. This CDR3 has 17 residues. V was clipped by 4 bases and J by 2 bases, with 21 bases between them. The CDR3 sequence: CASSHLTRNPANYGYTF. Here the CDR3 DNA reads TGTGCCAGCAGCCACCTCACCCGTAATCCAGCGAACTATGGCTACACCTTC. Together with reference TRBV5-6 and TRBJ1-2, the CDR3 gives the full variable domain: DAGVTQSPTHLIKTRGQQVTLRCSPKSGHDTVSWYQQALGQGPQFIFQYYEEEERQRGNFPDRFSGHQFPNYSSELNVNALLLGDSALYLCASSHLTRNPANYGYTFGSGTRLTVV.

In its sample, this clonotype was seen a few times. This chain connects TRBV2 to TRBJ2-7; D is possibly TRBD1 (5 bases). CDR1 is SNHLY and CDR2 is FYNNEI in the germline V gene. The germline V and J ends were trimmed by 5 bases and 3 bases, with 8 bases remaining between them. The CDR3 has 12 amino acids. Written as DNA, the CDR3 is TGTGCCAGCAGTCCCCAGGGCTACGAGCAGTACTTC. The encoded protein is CASSPQGYEQYF.

The chain recombines TRBV19 with TRBJ1-5, with TRBD1 matching 8 bases. V was clipped by 10 bases and J by 5 bases; unmatched bases: 7. CDR3 length equals 13 residues. Germline values: CDR1 LNHDA, CDR2 SQIVND (reference sequence). CDR3 in amino acids: CATSTGDDQPQHF. The CDR3 DNA sequence: TGTGCCACCTCGACAGGGGACGATCAGCCCCAGCATTTT.

The gene calls are TRBV2 and TRBJ2-7, with TRBD2 as a possible D gene (6 bases). The length of the CDR3 is 14 residues. The V gene's germline CDR1 is SNHLY and CDR2 FYNNEI. Trimming removed 7 bases at V and 1 base at J, with 14 bases between. The CDR3 reads CASIFGGWSYEQYF. The DNA of the CDR3 is TGTGCCAGCATCTTTGGGGGGTGGTCCTACGAGCAGTACTTC.

The chain joins TRBV9 to TRBJ2-1, with 7 bases fitting TRBD2. Germline CDR1 reads SGDLS; CDR2 reads YYNGEE. The CDR3 has 16 amino acids. The V gene end was trimmed by 5 bases and the J gene end by 0 bases; junction bases not matched to a gene: 8. DNA of the CDR3: TGTGCCAGCAGGGAAATCGGGGGGAGCTCCTACAATGAGCAGTTCTTC. Encoded protein: CASREIGGSSYNEQFF.

The chain recombines TRBV10-3 with TRBJ1-4; 9 positions agree with TRBD1. V lost 6 bases and J lost 8; bases outside the gene matches: 1. Germline CDR1 and CDR2: ENHRY and SYGVKD. This CDR3 comprises 12 residues. The CDR3 DNA reads TGTGCCATCAGCACAGGGGGCGAAAAACTGTTTTTT. Its protein product is CAISTGGEKLFF.

The table lists this clonotype with a few counts. The V and J genes are TRBV7-8 and TRBJ2-5; D gene unclear. V dropped 6 bases and J dropped 0 bases, with 14 bases sitting between them. The CDR3 has 15 amino acids. Germline V gives CDR1 SGHVS, CDR2 FQNEAQ. The CDR3: CASREGAEYQETQYF. The CDR3 DNA reads as TGTGCCAGCAGGGAAGGTGCGGAATACCAAGAGACCCAGTACTTC.